The next 30 T cell receptor beta chains were all read from a single sample in a study of OX40 agonist ivuxolimab in advanced cancers. Profiling relied on immunoSEQ multiplex PCR, and the TCRdb table lists in-frame clones only, not all of them. This table holds 50,000 to 70,000 clones, 84% found once. The sample was CD4+ or CD8+ T cells sorted from blood, taken in a trial of the OX40 agonist ivuxolimab. The source of these receptors is an adult with an advanced solid tumor such as melanoma, head and neck, liver or kidney cancer.

The CDR3 DNA follows: TGCGCCAGCAGCCCGGCGGGACTAGTTTACAATGAGCAGTTCTTC. This gives the protein CASSPAGLVYNEQFF. This chain connects TRBV4-1 to TRBJ2-1, with 8 bases matching TRBD2. The CDR3 is 15 amino acids. Trimming removed 4 bases from V and 4 bases from J; junction bases left unmatched: 6. Germline CDR1 is MGHRA and CDR2 is YSYEKL.

The V call is TRBV28, the J call TRBJ1-4, with D hard to call. Germline V lookup: CDR1 MDHEN, CDR2 SYDVKM. The CDR3 has 14 amino acids. V was shortened by 3 bases and J by 8 bases, with 13 bases between the two germline ends. CDR3 nucleotides: TGTGCCAGCAGTTTGGTAAGGATAGGCGAAAAACTGTTTTTT. Amino acids: CASSLVRIGEKLFF.

V is TRBV5-4 and J is TRBJ1-4; 8 bases agree with TRBD1. CDR1 SGHNT and CDR2 YYREEE come from the germline V gene (reference sequence). After removal of 4 bases from V and 7 bases from J, the junction contained 6 bases not matched to a gene. The CDR3 runs 14 residues. CDR3 sequence (DNA): TGTGCCAGCAGCGGCGGGACAGGAGGTGAAAAACTGTTTTTT. It is translated as CASSGGTGGEKLFF.

The chain uses TRBV27 and TRBJ1-6; D not certain. CDR1 is MNHEY and CDR2 is SMNVEV in the germline V gene (reference sequence). The germline V and J ends were trimmed by 8 bases and 7 bases, with 18 bases remaining between them. The length of the CDR3 is 15 residues. The chain's CDR3 is CASRAGSAGNSPLHF. In nucleotides, the CDR3 is TGTGCCAGCCGAGCAGGCTCTGCGGGAAATTCACCCCTCCACTTT.

V is TRBV7-2 and J is TRBJ2-7; tentatively, D is TRBD1 (8 bases). V lost 3 bases to trimming and J lost 3 bases, with 15 bases between them. Germline V CDR1 and CDR2: SGHTA, FQGNSA. This CDR3 region has 15 residues. The CDR3 sequence: CASSFGQGGYYEQYF. In nucleotides, the CDR3 is TGTGCCAGCAGCTTTGGACAGGGAGGGTACTACGAGCAGTACTTC.

The rearrangement uses TRBV5-1 and TRBJ1-3; tentatively, D is TRBD1 (6 bases). The CDR3 consists of 16 residues. The germline CDR1 and CDR2 sequences are SGHRS and YFSETQ. Trimming took off 2 bases at V and 1 base at J, with 13 bases between the two ends. CDR3 protein: CASSFSGGASGNTIYF. The CDR3 DNA follows: TGCGCCAGCAGCTTCTCTGGGGGCGCATCTGGAAACACCATATATTTT.

V gene TRBV29-1 combines with J gene TRBJ1-1, with a possible D match to TRBD1 (6 bases). The CDR3 runs to 12 residues. V was trimmed by 6 bases and J by 0 bases, leaving 8 bases between them. Germline values: CDR1 SQVTM, CDR2 ANQGSEA. The CDR3 sequence: CSVGHLNTEAFF. The CDR3 DNA follows: TGCAGCGTGGGACACCTGAACACTGAAGCTTTCTTT.

The chain uses TRBV2 and TRBJ2-1; tentatively, D is TRBD1 (5 bases). Trimming took off 7 bases at V and 7 bases at J, with 14 bases between the two ends. This CDR3 comprises 13 residues. Germline V gives CDR1 SNHLY, CDR2 FYNNEI. The CDR3 DNA is TGTGCCAGCATGGATGGGGCGTGGAATGAGCAGTTCTTC. Protein: CASMDGAWNEQFF.

The chain is built from TRBV5-1 and TRBJ1-1, with unresolved D. The germline V gene encodes CDR1 SGHRS and CDR2 YFSETQ. The CDR3 spans 13 residues. Trimming removed 6 bases from V and 0 bases from J, with 9 bases in between. CDR3 DNA sequence: TGCGCCAGCAAGGGCAGCTTGAACACTGAAGCTTTCTTT. Translating it yields CASKGSLNTEAFF.

This clone was seen a few times. V is TRBV28 and J is TRBJ2-2; no clear D gene. The germline V gene encodes CDR1 MDHEN and CDR2 SYDVKM. V was trimmed by 5 bases and J by 2 bases, leaving 15 bases between them. The CDR3 contains 16 residues. Here the CDR3 reads CASSPGWPLNTGELFF. The DNA for the CDR3 is TGTGCCAGCAGTCCTGGATGGCCCTTAAACACCGGGGAGCTGTTTTTT.

The chain joins TRBV7-6 to TRBJ2-7; unclear D gene. The CDR3 spans 13 residues. Germline V gene lookup returns CDR1 SGHVS and CDR2 FNYEAQ. V lost 4 bases and J 7 bases, leaving 14 bases between the germline ends. The CDR3 DNA sequence: TGTGCCAGCAGCTATGGACGAGCCGGGGAGCAGTACTTC. Translating it yields CASSYGRAGEQYF.

The chain recombines TRBV27 with TRBJ2-3; D is unclear. CDR3 length: 11 residues. Deletions cut 4 bases from V and 4 bases from J, with 3 bases between. CDR1 is MNHEY, CDR2 SMNVEV, per germline (reference sequence). In DNA form, the CDR3 reads TGTGCCAGCAGTTGGTCAGATACGCAGTATTTT. Its translation: CASSWSDTQYF.

This clone was seen once. V is TRBV28 and J is TRBJ2-7; D remains unclear. The germline CDR1 and CDR2 sequences are MDHEN and SYDVKM. V was clipped by 11 bases and J by 5 bases, with 19 bases between them. CDR3 length: 13 residues. CDR3 protein: CACFRDGPNEQYF. In nucleotides, the CDR3 is TGTGCCTGTTTCCGAGACGGGCCGAACGAGCAGTACTTC.

The chain combines TRBV5-1 with TRBJ2-5, with 10 bases fitting TRBD1. CDR3 length: 16 residues. Trimming removed 5 bases from V and 4 bases from J; junction bases left unmatched: 11. The germline V gene encodes CDR1 SGHRS and CDR2 YFSETQ. The CDR3 protein is CASRLFPGQGTETQYF. The CDR3, as DNA: TGCGCCAGCAGATTGTTCCCGGGACAGGGGACAGAGACCCAGTACTTC. Supplemented by reference TRBV5-1 and TRBJ2-5, the full variable domain reads KAGVTQTPRYLIKTRGQQVTLSCSPISGHRSVSWYQQTPGQGLQFLFEYFSETQRNKGNFPGRFSGRQFSNSRSEMNVSTLELGDSALYLCASRLFPGQGTETQYFGPGTRLLVL.

The chain links TRBV7-2 to TRBJ1-3; a possible D gene is TRBD1 (5 bases). The CDR3 contains 13 residues. V was shortened by 5 bases and J by 9 bases, with 14 bases between the two germline ends. Germline CDR1 reads SGHTA; CDR2 reads FQGNSA. The CDR3 is CASSQAGDGTIYF. CDR3 DNA sequence: TGTGCCAGCAGCCAGGCGGGGGATGGCACCATATATTTT.

The chain recombines TRBV6-1 with TRBJ2-1; 9 nucleotides agree with TRBD2. Per germline, CDR1 MNHNS and CDR2 SASEGT. With V trimmed by 7 bases and J by 8 bases, 6 bases remained unmatched. This CDR3 contains 13 residues. The CDR3 reads CASNGGREDEQFF. CDR3 DNA sequence: TGTGCCAGCAACGGCGGGAGGGAGGATGAGCAGTTCTTC.

This sequence joins TRBV7-3 and TRBJ1-2, with no clear D. The germline CDR1 and CDR2 sequences are SGHTA and FQGTGA. The germline V and J ends were trimmed by 2 bases and 0 bases, with 10 bases remaining between them. This CDR3 contains 15 residues. In DNA form, the CDR3 reads TGTGCCAGCAGCTTATCGGCAGGCCCTAACTATGGCTACACCTTC. Translating gives CASSLSAGPNYGYTF.

The V and J genes are TRBV28 and TRBJ2-5; D uncertain. V was trimmed by 5 bases and J by 3 bases, leaving 16 bases between them. Germline-derived CDR1 and CDR2 are MDHEN and SYDVKM. The CDR3 totals 15 residues. The DNA for the CDR3 is TGTGCCAGCAGTCACCACACCGGAGAAGAAGAGACCCAGTACTTC. Amino acid sequence: CASSHHTGEEETQYF.

This CDR3 reads CASSVQGGQPQHF. The DNA of the CDR3 is TGTGCCAGTAGTGTACAGGGAGGTCAGCCCCAGCATTTT. The rearrangement joins TRBV19 to TRBJ1-5, with a possible D match to TRBD1 (6 bases). CDR1 and CDR2 (germline): LNHDA, SQIVND (reference sequence). V lost 5 bases to trimming and J lost 6 bases, with 11 bases between them. The CDR3 covers 13 residues.

The rearrangement joins TRBV10-2 to TRBJ2-2, with 14 bases lining up with TRBD2. Germline CDR1 is WSHSY and CDR2 is SAAADI. CDR3 length equals 15 residues. J gave up 6 bases and V 7 bases, and 4 bases lay outside the gene matches. The CDR3 DNA is TGCGCCAGCACCCTGACTAGCGGGGGGGCCGGGGAGCTGTTTTTT. It encodes CASTLTSGGAGELFF.

The V and J genes are TRBV7-2 and TRBJ2-3; 9 bases agree with TRBD2. Germline CDR1 and CDR2: SGHTA and FQGNSA. V gave up 2 bases and J gave up 2 bases; unmatched junction bases: 5. The CDR3 loop spans 16 amino acids. The CDR3 sequence: CASSLRIAGDTDTQYF. The CDR3 DNA follows: TGTGCCAGCAGCTTACGAATAGCGGGGGACACAGATACGCAGTATTTT.

CDR3 region: CASSLVRGQYTEAFF. For the CDR3, the DNA is TGTGCCAGCAGCTTAGTCAGGGGGCAGTACACTGAAGCTTTCTTT. V gene TRBV7-9 combines with J gene TRBJ1-1; 8 bases fit TRBD1. The CDR3 has 15 residues. J lost 3 bases, V lost 1 base, and 4 bases had no gene match. Germline V gene sequence: CDR1 SEHNR, CDR2 FQNEAQ (reference sequence).

This chain uses TRBV2 with TRBJ1-2; 7 bases match TRBD1. V lost 2 bases to trimming and J lost 2 bases; unmatched junction nucleotides: 2. Germline V gene sequence: CDR1 SNHLY, CDR2 FYNNEI. This CDR3 region has 14 residues. The CDR3 region is CASSEQGENYGYTF. The CDR3 DNA reads TGTGCCAGCAGTGAACAGGGGGAAAACTATGGCTACACCTTC. Full variable domain (rest looked up from reference TRBV2 and TRBJ1-2): EPEVTQTPSHQVTQMGQEVILRCVPISNHLYFYWYRQILGQKVEFLVSFYNNEISEKSEIFDDQFSVERPDGSNFTLKIRSTKLEDSAMYFCASSEQGENYGYTFGSGTRLTVV.

This clone came up once. The rearrangement links TRBV9 to TRBJ2-5; D is unclear. This CDR3 has 13 amino acids. From germline, CDR1 is SGDLS and CDR2 YYNGEE. V dropped 2 bases and J dropped 4 bases, with 9 bases sitting between them. CDR3 nucleotides: TGTGCCAGCAGCGTCGCCCCTCTAGAGACCCAGTACTTC. Translated: CASSVAPLETQYF.

The V gene is TRBV2, the J gene TRBJ2-7, with unresolved D. Germline lookup yields CDR1 SNHLY and CDR2 FYNNEI. The CDR3 has 14 amino acids. Trimming shortened V by 5 bases and J by 3 bases, and 14 bases separated the two germline ends. CDR3 amino acids: CASSSPPPYYEQYF. In nucleotides, the CDR3 is TGTGCCAGCAGTTCCCCCCCTCCCTACTACGAGCAGTACTTC. Filled out from reference TRBV2 and TRBJ2-7, the complete variable domain reads EPEVTQTPSHQVTQMGQEVILRCVPISNHLYFYWYRQILGQKVEFLVSFYNNEISEKSEIFDDQFSVERPDGSNFTLKIRSTKLEDSAMYFCASSSPPPYYEQYFGPGTRLTVT.

The table lists this clone with a few counts. This chain joins TRBV4-3 and TRBJ1-1, with D possibly being TRBD1 (5 bases). V lost 1 base, J lost 5 bases, and 14 bases lay in between. Germline CDR1 and CDR2: LGHNA and YSLEER. This CDR3 region has 15 residues. Here the CDR3 DNA reads TGCGCCAGCAGCCAAGGGGTGGGCCGGGGGACTGAAGCTTTCTTT. This translates into CASSQGVGRGTEAFF.

This clone was counted once. V usage is TRBV5-6 and J usage is TRBJ1-2; D uncertain. Germline V gene data show CDR1 as SGHDT and CDR2 as YYEEEE. This CDR3 contains 14 residues. Trimming took 1 base from V and 3 from J, leaving 10 bases between them. CDR3 residues: CASSLSGIDYGYTF. The CDR3 DNA sequence: TGTGCCAGCAGCTTGTCGGGGATTGACTATGGCTACACCTTC.

The chain is built from TRBV7-8 and TRBJ2-3; TRBD2 might be the D (5 bases). The CDR3 has 15 amino acids. Germline CDR1 SGHVS, CDR2 FQNEAQ. The V end lost 1 base, the J end lost 5 bases, and 13 bases lay between the germline ends. The DNA for the CDR3 is TGTGCCAGCAGCTTAGACGGGCTAGCCGGAGATACGCAGTATTTT. Translating gives CASSLDGLAGDTQYF.

This clone occurred once. The chain is built from TRBV10-3 and TRBJ1-2; possible D gene TRBD1, 6 bases. CDR1 and CDR2 from the germline V gene are ENHRY and SYGVKD. V was shortened by 5 bases and J by 6 bases, with 16 bases between the two germline ends. This CDR3 is 14 amino acids long. CDR3 bases: TGTGCCATCAGTCCCAGGGGACGGAACGATGGCTACACCTTC. Its protein is CAISPRGRNDGYTF.

The chain recombines TRBV10-1 with TRBJ2-7; 9 bases are a match to TRBD2. CDR1 is WNHNN and CDR2 is SYGVQD in the germline V gene (reference sequence). The CDR3 runs to 16 residues. Germline trimming cut 4 bases from V and 0 bases from J; bases unmatched to any gene: 7. CDR3 nucleotide sequence: TGCGCCAGCAGTGGACTAGCGGAATCATTCTCCTACGAGCAGTACTTC. Amino acid sequence: CASSGLAESFSYEQYF.